Listed below are T cell receptor beta chains from one sample, sequenced in a study of blood T cell repertoires in COVID-19. Repertoires were generated with immunoSEQ multiplex PCR, while TCRdb's copy carries only in-frame clones and drops some. Of under 200,000 clones in the sample, 90% were seen once. The sequenced material came from peripheral blood. The receptors were gathered from a man over 45 with acute or convalescent COVID-19. The CDR3 runs from the conserved cysteine through the conserved F or W. The D gene is left open where the match is weak. Part of the rows lack a size; the others show once, few, many or a class for expanded clones.

>TRBD1|TRBJ2-3|.|TRBV28
TGTGCCAGCAGTCCCAGGACAGGGAGACTCACAGATACGCAGTATTTT
CASSPRTGRLTDTQYF
>.|TRBJ2-3|.|TRBV2
TGTGCCAGCAGTGTTATTCCCCGTGGGGGTACCAGCGGGCCTAGCACAGATACGCAGTATTTT
CASSVIPRGGTSGPSTDTQYF
>.|TRBJ2-1|.|TRBV24-1
TGTGCCACTTCCCGGGACATGTACAATGAGCAGTTCTTC
CATSRDMYNEQFF
>TRBD1|TRBJ2-1|few|TRBV6-2/TRBV6-3
TGTGCCAGCAGTTACTCAGTCTACAGACAGGGGGCCTACAATGAGCAGTTCTTC
CASSYSVYRQGAYNEQFF
>.|TRBJ2-2|.|TRBV7-2
TGTGCCAGCAGCTTCCCTAGTAGTACCGGGGAGCTGTTTTTT
CASSFPSSTGELFF
>.|TRBJ1-4|once|TRBV9
TGTGCCAGCAGCGTAGACCTCTTCGGTGAAAAACTGTTTTTT
CASSVDLFGEKLFF
>TRBD2|TRBJ2-5|.|TRBV6-5
TGTGCCAGCAGTCGGATTAGTCGCGGGGGGGAGACCCAGTACTTC
CASSRISRGGETQYF
>.|TRBJ1-1|.|TRBV10-3
TGTGCCATCAGTGATTTTTTGGGGGCCGGTACTGAAGCTTTCTTT
CAISDFLGAGTEAFF
>.|TRBJ2-7|.|TRBV27
TGTGCCAGCAGTCTTAGGGAGAACTACGAGCAGTACTTC
CASSLRENYEQYF
>.|TRBJ1-5|.|TRBV27
TGTGCCAGCAGTTTAAGACTTAGCAATCAGCCCCAGCATTTT
CASSLRLSNQPQHF
>.|TRBJ1-1|.|TRBV7-8
TGTGCCAGCAGCTTAGAGGCGGGGAACACTGAAGCTTTCTTT
CASSLEAGNTEAFF
>.|TRBJ1-1|.|TRBV28
TGTGCCAGCACCCCGGGGGGGGCCATGGCCAACACTGAAGCTTTCTTT
CASTPGGAMANTEAFF
>.|TRBJ1-1|once|TRBV6-5
TGTGCCAGCAGTTACGCAGGACAACCCCTAAACACTGAAGCTTTCTTT
CASSYAGQPLNTEAFF
>TRBD1|TRBJ2-5|.|TRBV27
TGTGCCAGCAGTCGAGGGACAGGGAAAGAGACCCAGTACTTC
CASSRGTGKETQYF
>.|TRBJ2-1|.|TRBV7-8
TGTGCCAGCAGATTATACTACAATGAGCAGTTCTTC
CASRLYYNEQFF
>.|TRBJ2-2|once|TRBV19
TGTGCCAGTAGTTCACTAGATCTCACCGGGGAGCTGTTTTTT
CASSSLDLTGELFF
>.|TRBJ2-1|.|TRBV27
TGTGCCAGCGGAGCGGGGACATCCCCCTATGAGCAGTTCTTC
CASGAGTSPYEQFF
>.|TRBJ2-5|.|TRBV11-2
TGTGCCAGCAGCTTGTCCAGGCAAGAGACCCAGTACTTC
CASSLSRQETQYF
>TRBD2|TRBJ2-5|.|TRBV6-5
TGTGCCAGCAATCAGTGGACTAGCGGGAAGGAGACCCAGTACTTC
CASNQWTSGKETQYF
>.|TRBJ2-4|.|TRBV3-1/TRBV3-2
TGTGCCAGCAGCCAAGAGGTTCCAGGCCCAGCCAAAAACATTCAGTACTTC
CASSQEVPGPAKNIQYF
>.|TRBJ1-2|.|TRBV27
TGTGCCAGCAGCGGGGGAAACAGAGACTATGGCTACACCTTC
CASSGGNRDYGYTF
>TRBD2|TRBJ2-2|.|TRBV18
TGTGCCAGCTCACCACTCAGATTAGCGGGGGACACCGGGGAGCTGTTTTTT
CASSPLRLAGDTGELFF
>.|TRBJ1-6|once|TRBV11-2
TGTGCCAGCAGCCTTGGCGGAAGCTCCTATAATTCACCCCTCCACTTT
CASSLGGSSYNSPLHF
>TRBD1|TRBJ2-3|few|TRBV24-1
TGTGCCACCAGTGATCCCGGACAGGGTTCAGATACGCAGTATTTT
CATSDPGQGSDTQYF
>TRBD2|TRBJ2-7|.|TRBV11-2
TGTGCCAGCAGTTCGCGGGGGTTCCAGCAGTACTTC
CASSSRGFQQYF
>TRBD1|TRBJ1-1|.|TRBV4-2
TGTGCCAGCAGCCCCCAAGCATATCCGGGACAGGGGCATATGAACACTGAAGCTTTCTTT
CASSPQAYPGQGHMNTEAFF
>.|TRBJ2-3|once|TRBV2
TGTGCCAGCAGTGTTGGGACTGGTAGCACAGATACGCAGTATTTT
CASSVGTGSTDTQYF
>.|TRBJ1-5|.|TRBV2
TGTGCCACTGCTACAGGGAACAATCAGCCCCAGCATTTT
CATATGNNQPQHF
>.|TRBJ1-6|.|TRBV6-2/TRBV6-3
TGTGCCAGCAGCTCACTGCTCGCTGACCCTCGGGCCCTCCACTTT
CASSSLLADPRALHF
>TRBD1|TRBJ1-3|once|TRBV7-9
TGTGCCAGCAGCTTTGGGGGACAGACCTCTGGAAACACCATATATTTT
CASSFGGQTSGNTIYF
>.|TRBJ2-1|.|TRBV5-1
TGCGCCAGCACCGGGGACACCTCCTACAATGAGCAGTTCTTC
CASTGDTSYNEQFF
>.|TRBJ2-2|.|TRBV30
TGTGCCTGGACCCTGACAGGTCGCACCGGGGAGCTGTTTTTT
CAWTLTGRTGELFF
>TRBD2|TRBJ2-2|.|TRBV19
TGTGCCAGTAGTATAGGGTTCGGGAGGGGTGTCGGGGAGCTGTTTTTT
CASSIGFGRGVGELFF